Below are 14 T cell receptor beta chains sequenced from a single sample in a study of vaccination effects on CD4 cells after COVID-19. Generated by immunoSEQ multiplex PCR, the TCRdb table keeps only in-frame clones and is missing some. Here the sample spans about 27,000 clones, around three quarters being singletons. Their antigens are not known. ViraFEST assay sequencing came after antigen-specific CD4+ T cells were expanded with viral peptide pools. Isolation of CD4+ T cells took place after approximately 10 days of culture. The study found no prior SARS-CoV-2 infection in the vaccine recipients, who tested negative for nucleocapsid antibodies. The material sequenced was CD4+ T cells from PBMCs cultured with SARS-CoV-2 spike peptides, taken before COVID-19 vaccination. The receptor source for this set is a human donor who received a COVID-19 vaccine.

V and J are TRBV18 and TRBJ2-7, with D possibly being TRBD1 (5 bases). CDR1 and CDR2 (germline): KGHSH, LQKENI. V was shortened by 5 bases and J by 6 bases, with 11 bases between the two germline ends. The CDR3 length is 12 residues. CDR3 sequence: CASSTDSLEQYF. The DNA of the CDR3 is TGTGCCAGCTCAACTGACAGCCTCGAGCAGTACTTC.

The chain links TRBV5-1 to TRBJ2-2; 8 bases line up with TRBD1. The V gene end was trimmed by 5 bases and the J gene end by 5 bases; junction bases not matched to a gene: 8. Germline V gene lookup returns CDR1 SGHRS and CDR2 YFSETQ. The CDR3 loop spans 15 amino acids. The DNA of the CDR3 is TGCGCCAGCAGGAAGACAGGGGAGGTAACCGGGGAGCTGTTTTTT. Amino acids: CASRKTGEVTGELFF.

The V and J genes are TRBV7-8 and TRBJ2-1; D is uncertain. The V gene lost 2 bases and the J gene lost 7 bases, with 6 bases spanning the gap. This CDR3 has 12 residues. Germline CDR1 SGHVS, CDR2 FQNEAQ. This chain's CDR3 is CASSLHLNEQFF. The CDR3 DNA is TGTGCCAGCAGCTTACACTTGAATGAGCAGTTCTTC.

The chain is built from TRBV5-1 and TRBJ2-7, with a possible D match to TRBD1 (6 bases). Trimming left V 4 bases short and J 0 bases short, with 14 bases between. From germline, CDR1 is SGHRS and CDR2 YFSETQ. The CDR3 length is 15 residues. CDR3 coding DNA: TGCGCCAGCAGCCTGGTTGGGGGCTTCTCCTACGAGCAGTACTTC. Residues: CASSLVGGFSYEQYF.

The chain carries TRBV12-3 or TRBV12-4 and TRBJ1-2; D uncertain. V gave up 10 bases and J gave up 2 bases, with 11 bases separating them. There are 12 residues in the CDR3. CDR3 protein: CATAFRNYGYTF. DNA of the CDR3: TGTGCCACCGCATTCAGAAACTATGGCTACACCTTC.

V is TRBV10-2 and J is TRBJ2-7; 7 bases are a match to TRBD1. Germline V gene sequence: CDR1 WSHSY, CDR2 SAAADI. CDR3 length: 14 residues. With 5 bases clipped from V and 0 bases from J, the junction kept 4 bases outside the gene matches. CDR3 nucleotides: TGCGCCAGCAGTCCGCGACAGGGCTCCTACGAGCAGTACTTC. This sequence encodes CASSPRQGSYEQYF.

For the CDR3, the DNA is TGTGCCTGGTCCCGGGACAGGCCCTATGGCTACACCTTC. Amino acids: CAWSRDRPYGYTF. The chain links TRBV30 to TRBJ1-2; 8 bases align to TRBD1. V was pared by 5 bases and J by 4 bases, with 6 bases of the junction left unmatched. From germline, CDR1 is GTSNPN and CDR2 SVGIG (reference sequence). The CDR3 is made up of 13 amino acids.

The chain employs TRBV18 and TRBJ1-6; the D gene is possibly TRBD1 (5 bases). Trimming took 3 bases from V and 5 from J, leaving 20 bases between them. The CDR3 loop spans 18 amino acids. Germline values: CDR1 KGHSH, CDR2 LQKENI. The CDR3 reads CASSPLVQTEGNNSPLHF. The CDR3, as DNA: TGTGCCAGCTCACCTCTAGTACAGACAGAAGGAAATAATTCACCCCTCCACTTT.

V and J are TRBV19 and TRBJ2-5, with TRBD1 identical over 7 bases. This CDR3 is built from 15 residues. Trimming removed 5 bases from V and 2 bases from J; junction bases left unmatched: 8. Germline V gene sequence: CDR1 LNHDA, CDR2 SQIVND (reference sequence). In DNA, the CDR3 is TGTGCCAGTAGTTTTTGGGCAGGGGGACAAGAGACCCAGTACTTC. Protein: CASSFWAGGQETQYF.

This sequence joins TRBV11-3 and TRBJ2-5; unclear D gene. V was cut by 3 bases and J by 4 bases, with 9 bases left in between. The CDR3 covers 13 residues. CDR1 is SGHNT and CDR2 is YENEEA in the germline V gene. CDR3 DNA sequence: TGTGCCAGCAGCTTTACGGGTGTAGAGACCCAGTACTTC. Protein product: CASSFTGVETQYF.

The CDR3, as DNA: TGTGCCAGCAGTTTAACCGACAGCCTTCAGCCCCAGCATTTT. Amino acids: CASSLTDSLQPQHF. The gene calls are TRBV6-5 and TRBJ1-5; D is possibly TRBD1 (5 bases). V lost 4 bases and J lost 6, with 13 bases in between. From germline, CDR1 is MNHEY and CDR2 SVGAGI. The length of the CDR3 is 14 residues.

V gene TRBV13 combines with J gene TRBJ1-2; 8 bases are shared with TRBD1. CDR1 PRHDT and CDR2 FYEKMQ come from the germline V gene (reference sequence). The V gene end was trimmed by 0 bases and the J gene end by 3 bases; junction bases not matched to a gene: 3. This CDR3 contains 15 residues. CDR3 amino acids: CASSLGRGHDYGYTF. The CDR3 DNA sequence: TGTGCCAGCAGCTTAGGCAGGGGGCATGACTATGGCTACACCTTC.

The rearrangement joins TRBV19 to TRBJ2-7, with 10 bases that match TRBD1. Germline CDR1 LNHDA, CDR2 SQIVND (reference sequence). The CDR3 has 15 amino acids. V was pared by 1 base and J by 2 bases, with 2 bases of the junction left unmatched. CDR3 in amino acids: CASSIGQGATYEQYF. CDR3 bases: TGTGCCAGTAGTATAGGACAGGGGGCTACCTACGAGCAGTACTTC.

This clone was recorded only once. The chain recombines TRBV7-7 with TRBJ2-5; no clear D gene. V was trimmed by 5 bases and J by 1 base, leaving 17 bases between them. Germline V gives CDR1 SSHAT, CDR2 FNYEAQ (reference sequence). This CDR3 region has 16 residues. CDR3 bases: TGTGCCAGCAGCCCTGGACGGGTGGTCCTCCAAGAGACCCAGTACTTC. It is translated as CASSPGRVVLQETQYF.